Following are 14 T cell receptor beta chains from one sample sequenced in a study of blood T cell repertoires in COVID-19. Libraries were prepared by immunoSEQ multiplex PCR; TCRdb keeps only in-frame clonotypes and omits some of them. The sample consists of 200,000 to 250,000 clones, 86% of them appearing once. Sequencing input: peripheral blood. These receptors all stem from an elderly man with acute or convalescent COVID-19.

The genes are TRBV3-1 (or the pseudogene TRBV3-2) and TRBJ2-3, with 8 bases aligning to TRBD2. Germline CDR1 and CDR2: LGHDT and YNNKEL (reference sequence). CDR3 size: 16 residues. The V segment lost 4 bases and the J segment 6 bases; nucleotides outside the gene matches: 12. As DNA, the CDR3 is TGTGCCAGCAGCCGGAGTGGAGCGGGAGTTTTGGATACGCAGTATTTT. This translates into CASSRSGAGVLDTQYF.

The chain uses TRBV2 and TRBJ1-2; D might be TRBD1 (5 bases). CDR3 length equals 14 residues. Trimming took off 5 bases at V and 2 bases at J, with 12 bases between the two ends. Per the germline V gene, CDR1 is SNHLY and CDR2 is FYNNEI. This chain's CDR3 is CASSLKTENYGYTF. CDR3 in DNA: TGTGCCAGCAGTCTAAAGACAGAGAACTATGGCTACACCTTC.

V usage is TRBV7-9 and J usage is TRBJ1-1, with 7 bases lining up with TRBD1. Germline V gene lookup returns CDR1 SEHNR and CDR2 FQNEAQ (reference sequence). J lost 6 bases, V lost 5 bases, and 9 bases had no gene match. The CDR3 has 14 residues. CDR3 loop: CASSVYRGFPEAFF. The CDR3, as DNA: TGTGCCAGCAGCGTCTACAGGGGCTTCCCTGAAGCTTTCTTT.

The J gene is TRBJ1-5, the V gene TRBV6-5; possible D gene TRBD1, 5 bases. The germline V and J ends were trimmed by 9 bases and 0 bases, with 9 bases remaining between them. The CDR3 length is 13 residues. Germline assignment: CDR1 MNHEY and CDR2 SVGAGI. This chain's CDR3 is CASGGGSNQPQHF. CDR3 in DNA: TGTGCCAGTGGGGGGGGTAGCAATCAGCCCCAGCATTTT.

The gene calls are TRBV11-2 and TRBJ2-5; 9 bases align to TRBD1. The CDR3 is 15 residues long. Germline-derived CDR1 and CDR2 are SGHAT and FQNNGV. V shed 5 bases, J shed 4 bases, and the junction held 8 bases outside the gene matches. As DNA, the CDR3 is TGTGCCAGCAGCCCGGGACAGGGAGGAGGAGAGACCCAGTACTTC. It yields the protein CASSPGQGGGETQYF.

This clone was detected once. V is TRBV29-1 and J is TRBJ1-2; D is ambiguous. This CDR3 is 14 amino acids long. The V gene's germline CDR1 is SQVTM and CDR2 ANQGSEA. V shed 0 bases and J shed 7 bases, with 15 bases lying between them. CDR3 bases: TGCAGCGTTGAAGAAAGCGTCCTGGTTCGTGGCTACACCTTC. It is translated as CSVEESVLVRGYTF.

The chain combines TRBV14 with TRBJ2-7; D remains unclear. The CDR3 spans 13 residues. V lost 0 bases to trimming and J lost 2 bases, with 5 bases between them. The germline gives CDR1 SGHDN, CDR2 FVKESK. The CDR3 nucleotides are TGTGCCAGCAGCCAAGATCGAGCCTACGAGCAGTACTTC. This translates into CASSQDRAYEQYF. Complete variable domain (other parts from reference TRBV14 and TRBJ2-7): EAGVTQFPSHSVIEKGQTVTLRCDPISGHDNLYWYRRVMGKEIKFLLHFVKESKQDESGMPNNRFLAERTGGTYSTLKVQPAELEDSGVYFCASSQDRAYEQYFGPGTRLTVT.

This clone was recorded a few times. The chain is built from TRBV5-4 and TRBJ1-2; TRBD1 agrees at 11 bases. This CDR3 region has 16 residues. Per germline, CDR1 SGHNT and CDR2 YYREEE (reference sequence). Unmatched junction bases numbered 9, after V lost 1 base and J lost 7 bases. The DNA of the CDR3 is TGTGCCAGCAGCTTGTCTCGGACAGGGGGCATGGGTGGCTACACCTTC. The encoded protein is CASSLSRTGGMGGYTF.

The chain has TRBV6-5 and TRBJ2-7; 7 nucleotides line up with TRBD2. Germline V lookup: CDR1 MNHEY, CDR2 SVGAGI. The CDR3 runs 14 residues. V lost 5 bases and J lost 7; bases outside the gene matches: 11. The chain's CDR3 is CASSPGGGGREQYF. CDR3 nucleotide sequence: TGTGCCAGCAGTCCAGGTGGGGGGGGGAGAGAGCAGTACTTC.

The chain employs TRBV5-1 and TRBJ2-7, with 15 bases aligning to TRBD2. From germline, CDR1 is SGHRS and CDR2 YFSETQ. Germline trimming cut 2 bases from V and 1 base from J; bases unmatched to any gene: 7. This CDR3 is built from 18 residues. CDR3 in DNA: TGCGCCAGCAGCTTTGGACTAGCGGGAGGGCCGATATCCTACGAGCAGTACTTC. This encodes CASSFGLAGGPISYEQYF.

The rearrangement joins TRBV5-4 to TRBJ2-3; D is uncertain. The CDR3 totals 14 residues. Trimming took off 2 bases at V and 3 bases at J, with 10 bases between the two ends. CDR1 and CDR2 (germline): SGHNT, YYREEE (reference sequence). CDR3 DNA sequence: TGTGCCAGCAGCTTAAGAACTCATACAGATACGCAGTATTTT. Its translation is CASSLRTHTDTQYF.

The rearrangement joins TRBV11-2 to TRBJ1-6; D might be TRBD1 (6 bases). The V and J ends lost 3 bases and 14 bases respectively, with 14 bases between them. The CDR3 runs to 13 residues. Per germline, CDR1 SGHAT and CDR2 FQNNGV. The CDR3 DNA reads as TGTGCCAGCAGCTTTGGACAGCTTCAAGCCCTCCACTTT. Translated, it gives CASSFGQLQALHF.

The CDR3 coding sequence is TGTGCCAGCTCTCGATCCCCGGGACTAGCGGGTGCAAACACCGGGGAGCTGTTTTTT. Translation gives CASSRSPGLAGANTGELFF. The rearrangement links TRBV6-4 to TRBJ2-2, with 12 bases lining up with TRBD2. The CDR3 length is 19 residues. The V and J ends lost 8 bases and 2 bases, in that order; junction bases with no gene match: 15. Germline CDR1 MRHNA, CDR2 SNTAGT.

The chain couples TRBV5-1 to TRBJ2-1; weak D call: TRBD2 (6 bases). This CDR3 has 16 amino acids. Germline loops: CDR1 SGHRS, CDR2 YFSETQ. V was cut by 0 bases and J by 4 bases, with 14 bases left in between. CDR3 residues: CASSLGGGISYNEQFF. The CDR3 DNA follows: TGCGCCAGCAGCTTGGGTGGCGGGATCTCTTACAATGAGCAGTTCTTC.